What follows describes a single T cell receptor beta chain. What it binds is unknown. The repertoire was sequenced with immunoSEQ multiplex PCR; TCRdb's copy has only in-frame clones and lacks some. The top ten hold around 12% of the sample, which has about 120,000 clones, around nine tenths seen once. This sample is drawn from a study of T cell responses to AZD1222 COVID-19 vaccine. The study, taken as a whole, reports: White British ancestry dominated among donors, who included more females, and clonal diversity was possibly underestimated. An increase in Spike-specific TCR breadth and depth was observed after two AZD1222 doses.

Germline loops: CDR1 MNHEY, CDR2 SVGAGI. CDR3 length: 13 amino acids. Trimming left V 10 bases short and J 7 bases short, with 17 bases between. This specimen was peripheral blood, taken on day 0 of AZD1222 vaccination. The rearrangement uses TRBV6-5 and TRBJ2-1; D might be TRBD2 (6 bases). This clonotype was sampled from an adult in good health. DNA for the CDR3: TGTGCCACACGAGGAGGGCCAAGGAATGAGCAGTTCTTC. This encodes CATRGGPRNEQFF.